Described below is a single T cell receptor beta chain sequence and its context. These data belong to a study of blood T cell repertoires in COVID-19. On the study more broadly: Whether acute or convalescent, the COVID-19 samples came from the United States, Italy and Spain. Sources were T cells, B-cell-depleted T cells, or PBMCs; the material itself was cDNA or gDNA.

Per the authors' pipeline: Amplifying reference gene primers gave estimates of nucleated cell counts. Produced via immunoSEQ multiplex PCR; TCRdb's table is partial and in-frame only. V, J and clone size derive from that table, while D and trimming were established from the DNA sequence. The sample contains about 20,000 clones, 65% to 90% of which appear only once. The CDR3 spans 13 residues. The V gene's germline CDR1 is KGHSH and CDR2 LQKENI. V gave up 4 bases and J gave up 7 bases, with 11 bases separating them. The genes are TRBV18 and TRBJ2-1; the D gene is possibly TRBD2 (6 bases). The clonotype was recovered from a man between 50 and 59 years old with active COVID-19. Sequencing was performed on peripheral blood. The CDR3 bases are TGTGCCAGCTCACTTACGACTAGTAATGAGCAGTTCTTC. Translation gives CASSLTTSNEQFF. Filled out from reference TRBV18 and TRBJ2-1, the complete variable domain reads NAGVMQNPRHLVRRRGQEARLRCSPMKGHSHVYWYRQLPEEGLKFMVYLQKENIIDESGMPKERFSAEFPKEGPSILRIQQVVRGDSAAYFCASSLTTSNEQFFGPGTRLTVL.